Below are 18 T cell receptor beta chains sequenced from a single sample in a study of human T cells and chemical hapten exposure. Noted time point: patch test 1, 2 weeks after DPC sensitization. Treatment given: therapeutic diphenylcyclopropenone sensitization with weekly scalp DPC. TCRdb reprocessed the RACE reads with MiXCR, giving one entry per CDR3 protein. The sample has around 120,000 distinct CDR3 sequences, around 10% seen once. The sequences come from whole blood, collected in connection with sensitization to the hapten diphenylcyclopropenone (DPC). The receptors here all came from a woman aged 45-65 years with alopecia areata. Some clones in this sample may be carry-over from other donors' samples.

This clonotype was recorded a few times. This chain joins TRBV6-1 and TRBJ1-6, with D hard to call. The CDR3 has 16 amino acids. V gave up 1 base and J gave up 7 bases, with 14 bases separating them. Germline assignment: CDR1 MNHNS and CDR2 SASEGT. Here the CDR3 reads CASSEVIPGRNSPLHF. CDR3 nucleotide sequence: TGTGCCAGCAGTGAAGTCATTCCGGGGAGGAATTCACCCCTCCACTTT.

In its sample, this clonotype was seen a few times. V usage is TRBV7-2 and J usage is TRBJ2-7, with D possibly matching TRBD1 (6 bases). Trimming stripped 1 base from V and 3 bases from J, with 13 bases between. The CDR3 is 15 residues long. Germline V lookup: CDR1 SGHTA, CDR2 FQGNSA. CDR3 DNA: TGTGCCAGCAGCTTAGAAGGGGGTAGTTTCTACGAGCAGTACTTC. Protein product: CASSLEGGSFYEQYF. Based on the CDR3 plus reference TRBV7-2 and TRBJ2-7, the full variable domain is GAGVSQSPSNKVTEKGKDVELRCDPISGHTALYWYRQSLGQGLEFLIYFQGNSAPDKSGLPSDRFSAERTGGSVSTLTIQRTQQEDSAVYLCASSLEGGSFYEQYFGPGTRLTVT.

The chain couples TRBV6-1 to TRBJ2-3; possible D gene TRBD2, 5 bases. This CDR3 spans 15 amino acids. Trimming took 6 bases from V and 2 from J, leaving 15 bases between them. CDR1 is MNHNS, CDR2 SASEGT, per germline. CDR3 bases: TGTGCCAGCAGCCTACTAGGCGGAGACACAGATACGCAGTATTTT. Translated, it gives CASSLLGGDTDTQYF.

In this sample, this clonotype turned up a few times. V is TRBV7-2 and J is TRBJ1-1; maybe TRBD1 (5 bases). With 4 bases removed from V and 2 bases from J, the gap between germline ends came to 11 bases. There are 14 residues in the CDR3. CDR1 and CDR2 (germline): SGHTA, FQGNSA. Here the CDR3 reads CASSSRRGNTEAFF. The CDR3 coding sequence is TGTGCCAGCAGCTCCCGAAGGGGTAACACTGAAGCTTTCTTT.

There are a few counts of this clonotype. The chain combines TRBV7-9 with TRBJ2-1, with D possibly TRBD2 on 6 matching bases. V lost 6 bases and J lost 0, with 12 bases in between. This CDR3 comprises 15 residues. Per germline, CDR1 SEHNR and CDR2 FQNEAQ (reference sequence). The CDR3 reads CASRERGSSYNEQFF. For the CDR3, the DNA is TGTGCCAGCAGGGAACGGGGGAGCTCCTACAATGAGCAGTTCTTC.

This clonotype was found a few times. The chain has TRBV18 and TRBJ1-5, with a possible D match to TRBD1 (6 bases). The CDR3 extends over 15 amino acids. Germline CDR1 KGHSH, CDR2 LQKENI. Trimming removed 3 bases from V and 6 bases from J, with 15 bases in between. The CDR3 is CASSPPGRGGQPQHF. The CDR3 DNA reads as TGTGCCAGCTCACCCCCCGGCAGGGGCGGTCAGCCCCAGCATTTT.

The chain employs TRBV20-1 and TRBJ2-1, with 7 bases aligning to TRBD2. CDR3 size: 14 residues. The trim removed 2 bases at V and 5 bases at J, leaving 6 bases unmatched. Germline V gives CDR1 DFQATT, CDR2 SNEGSKA (reference sequence). CDR3 in DNA: TGCAGTGCTAGACGCGGGACTACCCACAATGAGCAGTTCTTC. It encodes CSARRGTTHNEQFF.

The genes are TRBV7-6 and TRBJ2-2, with D unclear. The CDR3 has 15 residues. V shed 2 bases and J shed 1 base, with 8 bases lying between them. Germline V gene lookup returns CDR1 SGHVS and CDR2 FNYEAQ. The CDR3 sequence is CASSLWAENTGELFF. CDR3 nucleotides: TGTGCCAGCAGCTTATGGGCAGAGAACACCGGGGAGCTGTTTTTT. Supplemented by reference TRBV7-6 and TRBJ2-2, the full variable domain reads GAGVSQSPRYKVTKRGQDVALRCDPISGHVSLYWYRQALGQGPEFLTYFNYEAQQDKSGLPNDRFSAERPEGSISTLTIQRTEQRDSAMYRCASSLWAENTGELFFGEGSRLTVL.

This sequence joins TRBV7-2 and TRBJ1-2; the D gene is possibly TRBD1 (6 bases). The germline gives CDR1 SGHTA, CDR2 FQGNSA. The V end was cut by 5 bases, the J end by 8 bases, with 15 bases between. This CDR3 contains 13 residues. The CDR3 sequence: CASSGTGRLGYTF. CDR3 DNA sequence: TGTGCCAGCAGCGGAACAGGGAGGCTCGGCTACACCTTC. The full variable domain, rest sourced from reference TRBV7-2 and TRBJ1-2, is GAGVSQSPSNKVTEKGKDVELRCDPISGHTALYWYRQSLGQGLEFLIYFQGNSAPDKSGLPSDRFSAERTGGSVSTLTIQRTQQEDSAVYLCASSGTGRLGYTFGSGTRLTVV.

This clonotype was counted ten times or more. The chain combines TRBV10-2 with TRBJ1-1; perhaps TRBD1 as D (5 bases). V was trimmed by 7 bases and J by 4 bases, leaving 10 bases between them. Germline V CDR1 and CDR2: WSHSY, SAAADI. The CDR3 covers 12 residues. The CDR3 nucleotides are TGCGCCAGCATGCAGGGCGGCACTGAAGCTTTCTTT. This sequence encodes CASMQGGTEAFF.

This clonotype came up many times. The chain has TRBV28 and TRBJ1-4; D uncertain. CDR1 and CDR2 from the germline V gene are MDHEN and SYDVKM. The CDR3 loop spans 15 amino acids. The V end was cut by 3 bases, the J end by 0 bases, with 8 bases between. CDR3 region: CASSFFGSTNEKLFF. CDR3 sequence (DNA): TGTGCCAGCAGTTTTTTCGGGTCAACTAATGAAAAACTGTTTTTT.

This clonotype has only a few counts. V and J are TRBV18 and TRBJ2-1; D call uncertain. The V end was cut by 1 base, the J end by 0 bases, with 13 bases between. This CDR3 is 17 amino acids long. Germline V gene lookup returns CDR1 KGHSH and CDR2 LQKENI. The CDR3 sequence: CASSPRTGQSSYNEQFF. DNA of the CDR3: TGTGCCAGCTCACCACGAACGGGTCAAAGCTCCTACAATGAGCAGTTCTTC.

This clonotype was recorded many times. The chain links TRBV28 to TRBJ2-7; 9 nucleotides align to TRBD1. The V and J ends lost 7 bases and 2 bases, in that order; junction bases with no gene match: 9. Germline CDR1 is MDHEN and CDR2 is SYDVKM. The CDR3 consists of 15 residues. CDR3 sequence reads: CASTSPGDRAYEQYF. Here the CDR3 DNA reads TGTGCCAGCACCTCTCCAGGGGACAGGGCCTACGAGCAGTACTTC. The full variable domain, its missing parts supplied by reference TRBV28 and TRBJ2-7, is DVKVTQSSRYLVKRTGEKVFLECVQDMDHENMFWYRQDPGLGLRLIYFSYDVKMKEKGDIPEGYSVSREKKERFSLILESASTNQTSMYLCASTSPGDRAYEQYFGPGTRLTVT.

Many counts were recorded for this clonotype. J is TRBJ2-1 and V is TRBV29-1, with D possibly matching TRBD2 (5 bases). This CDR3 spans 11 amino acids. The germline CDR1 and CDR2 sequences are SQVTM and ANQGSEA. The V end lost 4 bases, the J end lost 10 bases, and 11 bases lay between the germline ends. The chain's CDR3 is CSVGRTLEQFF. The CDR3 region has the DNA TGCAGCGTTGGCCGGACTCTCGAGCAGTTCTTC.

This clonotype was seen at least ten times. V gene TRBV12-3 or TRBV12-4 combines with J gene TRBJ2-2; D is perhaps TRBD2 (5 bases). The CDR3 covers 17 residues. The ends were cut back, 3 bases at V and 1 base at J, with 15 bases in the middle. DNA for the CDR3: TGTGCCAGCAGTTTCAGCAGTTTGGCGGGGAACACCGGGGAGCTGTTTTTT. Protein: CASSFSSLAGNTGELFF.

This clonotype was observed at least ten times. The chain combines TRBV2 with TRBJ2-3, with D uncertain. The germline V and J ends were trimmed by 5 bases and 1 base, with 10 bases remaining between them. This CDR3 is built from 14 residues. The germline V gene encodes CDR1 SNHLY and CDR2 FYNNEI. The CDR3 protein is CASSLEAGTDTQYF. The CDR3 nucleotides are TGTGCCAGCAGTTTGGAAGCCGGCACAGATACGCAGTATTTT.

This clonotype was found a few times. The CDR3 bases are TGTGCCAGCAGACCACAGGGGACACCCTACGAGCAGTACTTC. This sequence encodes CASRPQGTPYEQYF. The chain uses TRBV28 and TRBJ2-7, with 7 bases aligning to TRBD1. The V segment lost 6 bases and the J segment 2 bases; nucleotides outside the gene matches: 7. CDR3 size: 14 residues. The germline CDR1 and CDR2 sequences are MDHEN and SYDVKM.

This clonotype was recorded a few times. The chain has TRBV24-1 and TRBJ1-1; a weak D match, TRBD1 (5 bases). This CDR3 is built from 14 residues. In germline, CDR1 is KGHDR, CDR2 SFDVKD. V lost 2 bases, J lost 10 bases, and 16 bases lay in between. The DNA of the CDR3 is TGTGCCACCAGTGATTCCACAGGTTCCCGAAGAGCTTTCTTT. Its translation is CATSDSTGSRRAFF.